This TCR beta chain derives from a study of blood T cell repertoires in COVID-19. Clones were sequenced by immunoSEQ multiplex PCR, and TCRdb holds only the in-frame ones, with some missing. Altogether 250,000 to 350,000 clones are present, 90% being singletons, with the ten largest covering approximately 4.5%. CDR3 length: 12 residues. Germline-derived CDR1 and CDR2 are SGHAT and FQNNGV. V was shortened by 5 bases and J by 12 bases, with 11 bases between the two germline ends. The sample was PBMCs or T cells enriched from blood (not recorded which). The TCR was taken from a woman younger than 35 with acute COVID-19. The chain combines TRBV11-2 with TRBJ1-6; no clear D gene. The CDR3 nucleotides are TGTGCCAGCAGCCAGGAGGGATTACCCCTCCACTTT. Translating it yields CASSQEGLPLHF.